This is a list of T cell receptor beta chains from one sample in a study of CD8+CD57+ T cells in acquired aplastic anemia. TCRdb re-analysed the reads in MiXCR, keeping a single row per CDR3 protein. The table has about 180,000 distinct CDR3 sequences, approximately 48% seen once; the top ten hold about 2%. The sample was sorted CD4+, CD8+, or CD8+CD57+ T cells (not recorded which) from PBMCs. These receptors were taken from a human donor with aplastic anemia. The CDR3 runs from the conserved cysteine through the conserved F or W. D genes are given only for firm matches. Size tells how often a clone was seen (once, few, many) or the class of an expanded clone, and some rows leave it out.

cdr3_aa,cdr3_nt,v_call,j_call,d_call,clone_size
CASSLVSGSEAFF,TGTGCCAGCAGCTTGGTGTCCGGTAGTGAAGCTTTCTTT,TRBV5-6,TRBJ1-1,.,many
CASSPRTGGNYGYTF,TGCGCCAGCAGCCCAAGGACGGGGGGGAACTATGGCTACACCTTC,TRBV5-1,TRBJ1-2,.,many
CSVSSGTGELFF,TGCAGCGTATCTTCGGGGACCGGGGAGCTGTTTTTT,TRBV29-1,TRBJ2-2,.,.
CASSLTGFEQYF,TGTGCCAGCAGTTTAACAGGGTTCGAGCAGTACTTC,TRBV27,TRBJ2-7,.,.
CASSIVRGGQPQHF,TGTGCCAGTAGTATAGTAAGAGGGGGCCAGCCCCAGCATTTT,TRBV19,TRBJ1-5,TRBD1,.
CASSLGSGANYGYTF,TGTGCCAGCAGTTTAGGATCCGGAGCTAACTATGGCTACACCTTC,TRBV12-3/TRBV12-4,TRBJ1-2,.,many
CASSLLTANTEAFF,TGTGCCAGCAGCCTCCTGACAGCGAACACTGAAGCTTTCTTT,TRBV5-4,TRBJ1-1,.,many
CAIKRGLAGGPKAYEQYF,TGTGCCATCAAAAGGGGACTAGCGGGAGGGCCTAAAGCCTACGAGCAGTACTTC,TRBV10-3,TRBJ2-7,TRBD2,.
CASSRAVAGAYEQYF,TGTGCCAGCAGCCGAGCGGTAGCGGGCGCCTACGAGCAGTACTTC,TRBV28,TRBJ2-7,TRBD2,many
CASSYTGYEQYF,TGTGCCAGCAGTTACACAGGCTACGAGCAGTACTTC,TRBV12-3/TRBV12-4,TRBJ2-7,.,.
CASAPGNWEQYF,TGTGCCAGCGCCCCAGGTAATTGGGAGCAGTACTTC,TRBV18,TRBJ2-7,.,few
CASSRNSHYEQYF,TGTGCCAGCAGCCGAAACAGCCACTACGAGCAGTACTTC,TRBV6-1,TRBJ2-7,.,many
CASSYRPGQGNEQYF,TGTGCCAGCAGCTATAGGCCGGGACAGGGGAACGAGCAGTACTTC,TRBV2,TRBJ2-7,TRBD1,few
CASSRISSGGASEQFF,TGTGCCAGCAGCCGCATCTCCAGCGGGGGGGCTAGTGAGCAGTTCTTC,TRBV12-3/TRBV12-4,TRBJ2-1,TRBD2,many
CASSAGTGPQHF,TGTGCCAGCAGCGCCGGGACAGGACCCCAGCATTTT,TRBV9,TRBJ1-5,TRBD1,.
CASSSTTRETQYF,TGTGCCAGCAGCTCTACTACTAGGGAGACCCAGTACTTC,TRBV7-6,TRBJ2-5,.,.
CASQREGREQYF,TGTGCCAGCCAGCGGGAGGGCCGCGAGCAGTACTTC,TRBV25-1,TRBJ2-7,TRBD2,.
CASSPVRGGGLTGELFF,TGTGCCAGCAGCCCCGTACGGGGAGGGGGCCTCACCGGGGAGCTGTTTTTT,TRBV28,TRBJ2-2,.,.
CSGLGTGGGYEQYF,TGCAGTGGATTGGGCACAGGTGGGGGATACGAGCAGTACTTC,TRBV20-1,TRBJ2-7,.,.
CASSIGTGSNQPQHF,TGTGCCAGTAGTATCGGGACAGGTAGCAATCAGCCCCAGCATTTT,TRBV19,TRBJ1-5,TRBD1,.
CASSYGGQGETQYF,TGTGCCAGCAGCTACGGGGGGCAGGGGGAGACCCAGTACTTC,TRBV7-9,TRBJ2-5,.,.
CASRGRNPYEQYF,TGTGCCAGCAGGGGACGGAACCCCTACGAGCAGTACTTC,TRBV2,TRBJ2-7,.,many
CASAPGRGRTYEQYF,TGTGCCAGCGCTCCTGGCCGGGGGAGAACCTACGAGCAGTACTTC,TRBV6-1,TRBJ2-7,.,many
CATSREVAVPSYEQYF,TGTGCCACCAGCAGAGAGGTTGCGGTTCCCTCCTACGAGCAGTACTTC,TRBV15,TRBJ2-7,.,.
CSVELGSVGANEQFF,TGCAGCGTTGAATTGGGGTCGGTTGGCGCCAATGAGCAGTTCTTC,TRBV29-1,TRBJ2-1,.,.
CAISPIGYAYEQYF,TGTGCCATCAGTCCAATCGGCTACGCCTACGAGCAGTACTTC,TRBV10-3,TRBJ2-7,.,.
CASSPGLAGKQQYF,TGCGCCAGCAGCCCCGGACTAGCGGGAAAGCAGCAGTACTTC,TRBV5-1,TRBJ2-7,TRBD2,many
CASSIGLESEGYTF,TGTGCCAGTAGTATCGGCCTCGAGTCAGAGGGCTACACCTTC,TRBV19,TRBJ1-2,.,many
CASSGQITEKLFF,TGCGCCAGCAGTGGACAGATAACTGAAAAACTGTTTTTT,TRBV10-1,TRBJ1-4,.,once
CATRLTDTTEAFF,TGTGCCACCAGACTAACTGACACCACTGAAGCTTTCTTT,TRBV24-1,TRBJ1-1,.,.
CASSPAAGGTGELFF,TGTGCCAGCAGCCCAGCCGCAGGTGGCACCGGGGAGCTGTTTTTT,TRBV14,TRBJ2-2,.,many
CSASDIVNYGYTF,TGCAGTGCCTCGGACATAGTGAACTATGGCTACACCTTC,TRBV29-1,TRBJ1-2,.,.
CSVRVSLEELFF,TGCAGCGTGAGGGTATCCCTCGAGGAGCTGTTTTTT,TRBV29-1,TRBJ2-2,.,.
CATSDSGVFYGYTF,TGTGCCACCAGTGATTCCGGAGTCTTCTATGGCTACACCTTC,TRBV24-1,TRBJ1-2,.,.
CASSVGQPQHF,TGTGCCAGCAGTGTAGGTCAGCCCCAGCATTTT,TRBV2,TRBJ1-5,.,few
CASRTGRFGYTEAFF,TGCGCCAGCAGAACAGGTCGGTTCGGGTACACTGAAGCTTTCTTT,TRBV4-1,TRBJ1-1,.,many
CASSYRGPNTGELFF,TGTGCCAGCAGTTACAGGGGTCCGAACACCGGGGAGCTGTTTTTT,TRBV2,TRBJ2-2,TRBD1,.
CATSTTGELFF,TGTGCCACCAGTACTACCGGGGAGCTGTTTTTT,TRBV24-1,TRBJ2-2,.,few
CSVLGSYEQYF,TGCAGCGTTTTGGGCAGCTACGAGCAGTACTTC,TRBV29-1,TRBJ2-7,.,medium-sized
CASRMGQTNEKLFF,TGCGCCAGCAGAATGGGACAGACCAATGAAAAACTGTTTTTT,TRBV5-1,TRBJ1-4,TRBD1,.
CASSFVAETRYF,TGTGCCAGCAGCTTTGTGGCGGAGACACGGTATTTT,TRBV7-9,TRBJ2-3,.,.
CASSQAESSTDTQYF,TGTGCCAGCAGCCAAGCCGAGTCTAGCACAGATACGCAGTATTTT,TRBV7-8,TRBJ2-3,.,.
CAPWPGTYEQYF,TGTGCCCCCTGGCCGGGGACCTACGAGCAGTACTTC,TRBV9,TRBJ2-7,.,.
CASSGTQYF,TGTGCCAGCAGCGGTACGCAGTATTTT,TRBV6-1,TRBJ2-3,.,many
CAGTSGENTEAFF,TGTGCCGGCACCTCCGGTGAGAACACTGAAGCTTTCTTT,TRBV2,TRBJ1-1,.,.
CASSALSYEQYF,TGTGCCAGCAGTGCTCTTTCTTACGAGCAGTACTTC,TRBV2,TRBJ2-7,.,many
CASSLDGTRANEQYF,TGTGCCAGCAGCTTGGATGGGACTAGAGCAAACGAGCAGTACTTC,TRBV5-4,TRBJ2-7,TRBD2,.
CASETRPQHF,TGCGCCAGTGAGACGAGGCCCCAGCATTTT,TRBV10-1,TRBJ1-5,.,.
CASLWTGGGYTF,TGTGCCAGTCTGTGGACAGGGGGCGGCTACACCTTC,TRBV7-9,TRBJ1-2,TRBD1,.
CASIQTDSGNTIYF,TGCGCCAGCATCCAGACGGACTCTGGAAACACCATATATTTT,TRBV10-1,TRBJ1-3,.,.
CASHWASEQYF,TGTGCCAGTCACTGGGCAAGCGAGCAGTACTTC,TRBV5-5,TRBJ2-7,.,.
CASNYGDSRHTDTQYF,TGTGCCAGCAACTATGGGGACTCCCGCCACACAGATACGCAGTATTTT,TRBV6-4,TRBJ2-3,.,many
CAIRGGTLGETQYF,TGTGCCATCAGGGGGGGGACTCTGGGGGAGACCCAGTACTTC,TRBV10-3,TRBJ2-5,TRBD2,few